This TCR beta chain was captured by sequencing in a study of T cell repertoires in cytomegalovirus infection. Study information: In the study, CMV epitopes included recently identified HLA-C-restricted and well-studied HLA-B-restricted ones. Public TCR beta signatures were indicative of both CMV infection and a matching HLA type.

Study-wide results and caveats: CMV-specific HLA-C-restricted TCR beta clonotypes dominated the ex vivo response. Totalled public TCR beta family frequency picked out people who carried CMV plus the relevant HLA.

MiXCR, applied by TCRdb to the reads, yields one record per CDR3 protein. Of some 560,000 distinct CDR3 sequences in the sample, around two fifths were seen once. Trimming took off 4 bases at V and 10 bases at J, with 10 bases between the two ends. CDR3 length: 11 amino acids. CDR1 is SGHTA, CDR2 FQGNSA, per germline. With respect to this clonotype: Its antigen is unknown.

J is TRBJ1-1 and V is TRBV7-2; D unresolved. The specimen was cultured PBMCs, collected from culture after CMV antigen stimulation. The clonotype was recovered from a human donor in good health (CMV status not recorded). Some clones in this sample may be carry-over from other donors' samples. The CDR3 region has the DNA TGTGCCAGCAGCTACGGGCTCGCAGCTTTCTTT. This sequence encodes CASSYGLAAFF.